Listed here are 18 T cell receptor beta chains from one sample, sequenced in a study of cytomegalovirus exposure and HLA in healthy donors. PCR used 60 Vbeta primers and 13 Jbeta primers. TCRdb keeps only in-frame clones here, not all; method: immunoSEQ multiplex PCR. This table holds about 200,000 clones. The sequencing input was PBMCs. Receptors were obtained from a girl aged 2-15 years in good health and CMV-seropositive.

The chain couples TRBV19 to TRBJ1-1; tentative D call: TRBD1 (5 bases). V gave up 3 bases and J gave up 4 bases, with 12 bases separating them. The CDR3 is made up of 14 amino acids. CDR1 LNHDA and CDR2 SQIVND come from the germline V gene (reference sequence). The CDR3 DNA reads as TGTGCCAGTAGTATGGGGGGAGGCGGCACTGAAGCTTTCTTT. Protein sequence: CASSMGGGGTEAFF. Together with reference TRBV19 and TRBJ1-1, the CDR3 gives the full variable domain: DGGITQSPKYLFRKEGQNVTLSCEQNLNHDAMYWYRQDPGQGLRLIYYSQIVNDFQKGDIAEGYSVSREKKESFPLTVTSAQKNPTAFYLCASSMGGGGTEAFFGQGTRLTVV.

The J gene is TRBJ1-1, the V gene TRBV29-1; no reliable D call. From germline, CDR1 is SQVTM and CDR2 ANQGSEA. The CDR3 extends over 16 amino acids. Trimming took 4 bases from V and 1 from J, leaving 19 bases between them. CDR3 residues: CSVGLGTLRWNTEAFF. DNA for the CDR3: TGCAGCGTTGGTCTGGGCACCTTAAGGTGGAACACTGAAGCTTTCTTT.

The rearrangement uses TRBV5-5 and TRBJ1-6; the match to TRBD1 covers 8 bases. The V gene's germline CDR1 is SGHKS and CDR2 YYEKEE (reference sequence). The ends lost 5 bases at V and 8 bases at J; junction bases unmatched: 9. CDR3 length equals 15 residues. The CDR3 region is CASRQRTGSDSPLHF. The CDR3 DNA reads as TGTGCCAGCAGACAAAGGACAGGGTCGGATTCACCCCTCCACTTT.

The rearrangement uses TRBV7-9 and TRBJ1-3; a possible D gene is TRBD1 (6 bases). This CDR3 has 12 residues. Germline V CDR1 and CDR2: SEHNR, FQNEAQ (reference sequence). Trimming took off 7 bases at V and 3 bases at J, with 7 bases between the two ends. CDR3 protein: CASKGDGNTIYF. CDR3 coding DNA: TGTGCCAGCAAGGGGGATGGAAACACCATATATTTT.

The J gene is TRBJ2-2, the V gene TRBV6-4, with D possibly matching TRBD1 (6 bases). Germline CDR1 reads MRHNA; CDR2 reads SNTAGT. This CDR3 has 17 residues. Trimming stripped 4 bases from V and 4 bases from J, with 19 bases between. CDR3 sequence: CASSASTGIEGTGELFF. The CDR3 DNA sequence: TGTGCCAGCAGTGCCTCAACAGGGATCGAGGGCACCGGGGAGCTGTTTTTT.

In regard to this clone: Other DNA sequences in this sample translate to the same CDR3. The chain combines TRBV28 with TRBJ1-1; 7 bases fit TRBD1. Germline V gene data show CDR1 as MDHEN and CDR2 as SYDVKM. This CDR3 is 13 amino acids long. The V segment lost 6 bases and the J segment 3 bases; nucleotides outside the gene matches: 4. The CDR3 here is CASSLDRDTEAFF. CDR3 in DNA: TGTGCCAGCAGCCTAGACAGGGACACTGAAGCTTTCTTT.

Comment on this clone: The junction departs from the called germline gene at one end, perhaps through a read error. The V and J genes are TRBV19 and TRBJ2-7; 11 positions match TRBD2. Germline CDR1 and CDR2: LNHDA and SQIVND (reference sequence). The CDR3 has 14 residues. The CDR3 sequence is CASSIAGGDYEQYF. CDR3 nucleotide sequence: TGTGCCAGTAGCATAGCGGGGGGGGACTACGAGCAGTACTTC.

The chain joins TRBV2 to TRBJ2-3, with 10 bases matching TRBD2. Germline lookup yields CDR1 SNHLY and CDR2 FYNNEI. The CDR3 runs to 15 residues. Unmatched junction bases numbered 10, after V lost 8 bases and J lost 5 bases. The CDR3 reads CASHGGLANIDTQYF. CDR3 sequence (DNA): TGTGCCAGCCATGGGGGACTAGCGAATATAGATACGCAGTATTTT.

CDR3 coding DNA: TGTGCCAGCAGCGTTCAACAGGGAGCGGATGAGCAGTTCTTC. Translating it yields CASSVQQGADEQFF. This rearrangement joins TRBV13 to TRBJ2-1; tentative D call: TRBD1 (6 bases). V lost 5 bases, J lost 8 bases, and 16 bases lay in between. The CDR3 covers 14 residues. The germline V gene encodes CDR1 PRHDT and CDR2 FYEKMQ (reference sequence).

The rearrangement uses TRBV20-1 and TRBJ2-1; D ambiguous. Germline CDR1 and CDR2: DFQATT and SNEGSKA (reference sequence). Trimming pared 6 bases from V and 8 bases from J, leaving 8 bases between. This CDR3 contains 10 residues. CDR3 sequence: CSASADEQFF. The CDR3 DNA follows: TGCAGTGCGAGTGCCGATGAGCAGTTCTTC.

This chain connects TRBV6-5 to TRBJ2-5; TRBD1 matches 7 bases. The CDR3 has 13 residues. Germline-derived CDR1 and CDR2 are MNHEY and SVGAGI. With 6 bases clipped from V and 1 base from J, the junction kept 2 bases outside the gene matches. The CDR3 loop reads CASRTGSQETQYF. The CDR3 DNA reads as TGTGCCAGCAGGACAGGGTCCCAAGAGACCCAGTACTTC.

Remarks on this clone: This specimen includes other DNA sequences encoding the same CDR3. The V and J genes are TRBV28 and TRBJ2-7; D not resolved. The V gene's germline CDR1 is MDHEN and CDR2 SYDVKM. V was shortened by 3 bases and J by 0 bases, with 6 bases between the two germline ends. The CDR3 consists of 13 residues. The CDR3 spells CASSFGGSYEQYF. For the CDR3, the DNA is TGTGCCAGCAGTTTTGGCGGCTCCTACGAGCAGTACTTC.

The chain couples TRBV14 to TRBJ1-2; D uncertain. Germline CDR1 SGHDN, CDR2 FVKESK. The CDR3 runs to 13 residues. Between the trimmed V and J ends, which lost 4 bases and 4 bases, there was a span of 10 bases. The CDR3 protein is CASSPEGFYGYTF. The CDR3 DNA follows: TGTGCCAGCAGCCCCGAGGGCTTCTATGGCTACACCTTC.

The chain has TRBV27 and TRBJ2-1, with 12 nucleotides matching TRBD2. With V trimmed by 7 bases and J by 4 bases, 5 bases remained unmatched. CDR1 is MNHEY and CDR2 is SMNVEV in the germline V gene (reference sequence). The CDR3 spans 15 residues. CDR3 amino acids: CASTPGLAGYNEQFF. The CDR3 DNA reads TGTGCCAGCACCCCGGGACTAGCGGGTTACAATGAGCAGTTCTTC.

This chain uses TRBV28 with TRBJ1-2; D ambiguous. This CDR3 has 13 amino acids. Germline-derived CDR1 and CDR2 are MDHEN and SYDVKM. V was shortened by 3 bases and J by 8 bases, with 13 bases between the two germline ends. The CDR3 loop reads CASSFRDSSGYTF. The CDR3 coding sequence is TGTGCCAGCAGTTTCAGAGACTCCTCGGGCTACACCTTC.

V and J are TRBV14 and TRBJ2-1; TRBD2 matches 13 bases. Trimming removed 0 bases from V and 9 bases from J; junction bases left unmatched: 8. The length of the CDR3 is 17 residues. Germline CDR1 is SGHDN and CDR2 is FVKESK. Here the CDR3 reads CASSQELAGGYHGEQFF. The CDR3 DNA reads as TGTGCCAGCAGCCAAGAACTAGCGGGAGGGTATCATGGTGAGCAGTTCTTC.

The rearrangement joins TRBV28 to TRBJ2-6; 7 nucleotides align to TRBD1. Germline CDR1 and CDR2: MDHEN and SYDVKM. The CDR3 contains 15 residues. With V trimmed by 7 bases and J by 3 bases, 6 bases remained unmatched. CDR3 bases: TGTGCCAGCACATTACAGGGGTTTGGGGCCAACGTCCTGACTTTC. It codes for CASTLQGFGANVLTF.

The chain has TRBV7-9 and TRBJ1-2; no reliable D call. The CDR3 length is 13 residues. From germline, CDR1 is SEHNR and CDR2 FQNEAQ (reference sequence). The germline V and J ends were trimmed by 8 bases and 2 bases, with 12 bases remaining between them. The CDR3 DNA reads TGTGCCAGCGTTTCCGGAGAGAACTATGGCTACACCTTC. Amino acids: CASVSGENYGYTF.